What follows is one T cell receptor beta chain and its context. Its antigen is unknown. CDR1 SGHRS and CDR2 YFSETQ come from the germline V gene. V shed 0 bases and J 0 bases; nucleotides not matched to a gene: 8. CDR3 length equals 18 residues. The method was immunoSEQ multiplex PCR; TCRdb's version includes in-frame clones alone and lacks a portion of them. The sample contains approximately 2,000 clones, about a quarter of which appear only once. The data stem from a study of T cells in localized non-small cell lung cancer. Study findings and constraints: The highest T cell clonality was in uninvolved adjacent lung, above tumor.

Sequencing used lung tumor tissue, obtained before any cancer treatment. The gene calls are TRBV5-1 and TRBJ2-2; 7 positions agree with TRBD2. The receptor was isolated from a female donor aged 60 or older with stage II lung adenocarcinoma. The CDR3 here is CASSLAPSGLSNTGELFF. The CDR3 coding sequence is TGCGCCAGCAGCTTGGCACCTAGCGGACTCTCGAACACCGGGGAGCTGTTTTTT.